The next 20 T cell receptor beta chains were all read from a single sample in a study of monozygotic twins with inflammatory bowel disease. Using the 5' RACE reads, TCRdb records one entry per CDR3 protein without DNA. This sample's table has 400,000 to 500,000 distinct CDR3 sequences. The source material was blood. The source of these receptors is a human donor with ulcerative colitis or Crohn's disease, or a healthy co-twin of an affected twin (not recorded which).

CDR3 loop: CATSASGSAHSYNEQFF. The chain is built from TRBV24-1 and TRBJ2-1; TCRdb's D gene call, TRBD2, goes unchecked for lack of DNA. Germline V gives CDR1 KGHDR, CDR2 SFDVKD. The CDR3 spans 17 residues.

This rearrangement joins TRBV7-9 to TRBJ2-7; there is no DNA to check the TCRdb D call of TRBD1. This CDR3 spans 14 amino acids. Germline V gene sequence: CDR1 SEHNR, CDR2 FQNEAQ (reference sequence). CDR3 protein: CASSLPGGRYEQYF.

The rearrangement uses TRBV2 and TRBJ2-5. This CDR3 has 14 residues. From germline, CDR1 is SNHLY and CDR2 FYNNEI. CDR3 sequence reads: CASSEGWSEETQYF.

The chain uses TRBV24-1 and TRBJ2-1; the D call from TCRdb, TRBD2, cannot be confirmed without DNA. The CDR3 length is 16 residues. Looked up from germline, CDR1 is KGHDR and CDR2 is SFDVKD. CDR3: CATSGTGTSAYNEQFF.

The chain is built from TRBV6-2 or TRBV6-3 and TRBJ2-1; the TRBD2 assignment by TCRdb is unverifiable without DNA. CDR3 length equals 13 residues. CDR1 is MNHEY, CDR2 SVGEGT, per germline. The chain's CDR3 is CASRGLSGNEQFF.

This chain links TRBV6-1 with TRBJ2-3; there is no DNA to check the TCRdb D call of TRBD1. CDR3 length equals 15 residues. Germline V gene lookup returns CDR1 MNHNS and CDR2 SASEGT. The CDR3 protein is CASIFGGLGTDTQYF.

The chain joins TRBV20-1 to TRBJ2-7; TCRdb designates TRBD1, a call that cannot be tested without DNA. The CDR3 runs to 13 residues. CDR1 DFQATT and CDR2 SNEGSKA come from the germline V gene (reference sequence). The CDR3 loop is CSASRGARNEQYF.

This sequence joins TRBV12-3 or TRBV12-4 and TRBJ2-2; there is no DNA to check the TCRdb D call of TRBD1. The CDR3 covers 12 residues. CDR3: CASTGGIGELFF.

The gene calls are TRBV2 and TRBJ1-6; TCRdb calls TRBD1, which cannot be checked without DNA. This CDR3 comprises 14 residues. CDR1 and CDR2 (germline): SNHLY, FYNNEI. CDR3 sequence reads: CASRTDRANSPLHF.

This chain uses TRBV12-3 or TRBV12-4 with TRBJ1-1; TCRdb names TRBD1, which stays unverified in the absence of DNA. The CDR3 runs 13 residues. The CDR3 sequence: CASSTTGVTEAFF.

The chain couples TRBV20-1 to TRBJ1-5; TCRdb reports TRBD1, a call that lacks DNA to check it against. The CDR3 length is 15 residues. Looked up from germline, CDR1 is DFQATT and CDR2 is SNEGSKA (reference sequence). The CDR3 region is CSALRGADSNQPQHF.

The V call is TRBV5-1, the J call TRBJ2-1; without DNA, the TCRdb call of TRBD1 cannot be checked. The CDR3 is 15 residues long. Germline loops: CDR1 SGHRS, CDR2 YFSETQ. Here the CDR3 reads CASSHSLGTQSEQFF.

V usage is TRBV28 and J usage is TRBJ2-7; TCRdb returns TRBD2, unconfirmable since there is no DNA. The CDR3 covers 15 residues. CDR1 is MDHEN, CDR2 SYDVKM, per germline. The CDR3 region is CASSSPGLASYEQYF.

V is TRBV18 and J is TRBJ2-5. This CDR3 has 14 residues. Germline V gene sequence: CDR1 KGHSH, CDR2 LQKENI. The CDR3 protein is CASSPLGEAETQYF.

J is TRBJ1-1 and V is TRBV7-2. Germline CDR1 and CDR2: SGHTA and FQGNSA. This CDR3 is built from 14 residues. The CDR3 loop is CASRNRELPTEAFF.

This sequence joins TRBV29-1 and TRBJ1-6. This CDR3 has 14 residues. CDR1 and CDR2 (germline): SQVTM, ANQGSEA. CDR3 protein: CSVRQETYNSPLHF.

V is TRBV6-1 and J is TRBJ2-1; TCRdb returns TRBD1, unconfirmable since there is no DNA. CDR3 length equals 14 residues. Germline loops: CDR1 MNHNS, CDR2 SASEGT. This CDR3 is CASSPSGMFNEQFF.

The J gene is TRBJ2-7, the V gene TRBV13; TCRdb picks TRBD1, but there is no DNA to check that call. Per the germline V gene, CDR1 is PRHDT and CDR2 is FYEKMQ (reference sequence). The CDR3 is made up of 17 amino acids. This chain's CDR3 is CASSHRRKQGGAYEQYF.

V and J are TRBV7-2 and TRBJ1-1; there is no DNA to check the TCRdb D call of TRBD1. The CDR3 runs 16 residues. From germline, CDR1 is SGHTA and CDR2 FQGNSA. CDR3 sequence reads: CASSLETGRRNTEAFF.

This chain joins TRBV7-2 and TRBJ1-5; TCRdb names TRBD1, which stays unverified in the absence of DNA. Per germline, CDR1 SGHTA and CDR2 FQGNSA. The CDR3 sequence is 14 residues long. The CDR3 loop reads CASTQYGGLQPQHF.